The rows below give T cell receptor beta chains drawn from one sample of a study of human T cells and chemical hapten exposure. TCRdb independently ran MiXCR on the RACE reads; one entry per CDR3 protein. Of under 200,000 distinct CDR3 sequences in the sample, approximately 15% were seen once. The sample was whole blood, taken in connection with sensitization to the hapten diphenylcyclopropenone (DPC). Receptor source: a woman aged 25 to 39 with alopecia areata. Some clones in this sample may be carry-over from other donors' samples. Both conserved end residues are part of each CDR3. D genes are given only for firm matches. The size field is filled for only some rows; it gives once, few, many or a size class.

d_call | j_call | clone_size | v_call | cdr3_nt | cdr3_aa
TRBD2 | TRBJ2-1 | . | TRBV20-1 | TGCAGTGCTAGAGCCAGGACTAGCGGGCCCCACGTGGATGAGCAGTTCTTC | CSARARTSGPHVDEQFF
. | TRBJ2-5 | . | TRBV7-2 | TGTGCCAGCAGCTTACAAACCGGAGGGGGTCCACAAGAGACCCAGTACTTC | CASSLQTGGGPQETQYF
TRBD1 | TRBJ1-2 | many | TRBV27 | TGTGCCACCTCCGGGACAGGCCAGTATGGCTACACCTTC | CATSGTGQYGYTF
. | TRBJ2-7 | many | TRBV6-2/TRBV6-3 | TGTGCCAGCAGTTACTTGGACGAGCAGTACTTC | CASSYLDEQYF
. | TRBJ1-2 | few | TRBV4-1 | TGCGCCAGCAGCCAAGAAACAGGGTTCTATGGCTACACCTTC | CASSQETGFYGYTF
. | TRBJ2-7 | many | TRBV27 | TGTGCCAGCAGCAGCTATATCAAGGCCGAGCAGTACTTC | CASSSYIKAEQYF
. | TRBJ1-4 | . | TRBV30 | TGTGCCTGGAGTGCCCCGGGGACAATTGAAAAACTGTTTTTT | CAWSAPGTIEKLFF
. | TRBJ2-7 | . | TRBV28 | TGTGCCAGCAGTTTTCCCCGACAAAGCTCCTACGAGCAGTACTTC | CASSFPRQSSYEQYF
. | TRBJ2-6 | . | TRBV18 | TGTGCCAGCTCACCACGCGAAGGGGCTGGGGCCAACGTCCTGACTTTC | CASSPREGAGANVLTF
. | TRBJ1-2 | few | TRBV6-5 | TGTGCCAGCAGCCGGGGCAGGGAAGGGTATGGCTACACCTTC | CASSRGREGYGYTF
. | TRBJ2-5 | few | TRBV7-2 | TGTGCCAGCAGCTTACCCGGTTTACAGACCCAGTACTTC | CASSLPGLQTQYF
TRBD1 | TRBJ1-6 | few | TRBV27 | TGTGCCAGCAGCCGACAGGGAGGTGATTCACCCCTCCACTTT | CASSRQGGDSPLHF
. | TRBJ2-3 | few | TRBV2 | TGTGCCAGCACCCCCATCGGGGGCACAGATACGCAGTATTTT | CASTPIGGTDTQYF
TRBD2 | TRBJ2-5 | many | TRBV29-1 | TGCAGCGCCGGGGGGGAGACCCAGTACTTC | CSAGGETQYF
TRBD2 | TRBJ2-1 | once | TRBV11-3 | TGTGCCAGCAGTAGCGGGGTTAGGACCAAAGAGCAGTTCTTC | CASSSGVRTKEQFF
. | TRBJ1-2 | . | TRBV5-1 | TGCGCCAGCAGCTTGTCAGGGGTTTATGGCTACACCTTC | CASSLSGVYGYTF
. | TRBJ1-1 | few | TRBV24-1 | TGTGCCACCAGTGACGCCGGGACGGGGCGGACTGAAGCTTTCTTT | CATSDAGTGRTEAFF
TRBD1 | TRBJ1-2 | . | TRBV9 | TGTGCCAGCACGAGGGCTCCGGGACAGGGGACCGGCGGCTACACCTTC | CASTRAPGQGTGGYTF
. | TRBJ2-3 | many | TRBV2 | TGTGCCAGCAGGGCCCGAGTCAGCACAGATACGCAGTATTTT | CASRARVSTDTQYF
TRBD1 | TRBJ1-5 | . | TRBV13 | TGTGCCAGCAGCTTGAGGGGGCTCGGCGATCAGCCCCAGCATTTT | CASSLRGLGDQPQHF
. | TRBJ1-3 | . | TRBV3-1 | TGTGCCAGCAGCTCGGAGGGGACGGGACTCTCTGGAAACACCATATATTTT | CASSSEGTGLSGNTIYF
. | TRBJ1-5 | . | TRBV12-3/TRBV12-4 | TGTGCCAGCAGTGGAAATGAGGGTCAGCCCCAGCATTTT | CASSGNEGQPQHF
. | TRBJ2-1 | few | TRBV12-3/TRBV12-4 | TGTGCCAGCAGCCCCCTCGATAGGAGCTCCTACAATGAGCAGTTCTTC | CASSPLDRSSYNEQFF
TRBD1 | TRBJ2-7 | . | TRBV20-1 | TGCAGTGCTAGAGGGACAGGGGACTACGAGCAGTACTTC | CSARGTGDYEQYF
. | TRBJ2-4 | . | TRBV18 | TGTGCCAGCTCACCACCGTCCTCCAAAAACATTCAGTACTTC | CASSPPSSKNIQYF
. | TRBJ2-7 | . | TRBV5-1 | TGCGCCAGCAGCTACCTCGGAAGGAGCTCCTACGAGCAGTACTTC | CASSYLGRSSYEQYF
. | TRBJ1-3 | few | TRBV12-3/TRBV12-4 | TGTGCCAGCACCAAAGGACTGCGCTCTGGAAACACCATATATTTT | CASTKGLRSGNTIYF
TRBD2 | TRBJ2-1 | . | TRBV11-3 | TGTGCCAGCAGCTCCCTATCCGGGACTAGCGGGAGCGGAAATGAGCAGTTCTTC | CASSSLSGTSGSGNEQFF
TRBD1 | TRBJ1-1 | few | TRBV28 | TGTGCCAGCAGTCCCTGGACAGGCGTGAACACTGAAGCTTTCTTT | CASSPWTGVNTEAFF
TRBD2 | TRBJ2-2 | . | TRBV20-1 | TGCAGTGCCCCCGGGGGGGCAGGCACCGGGGAGCTGTTTTTT | CSAPGGAGTGELFF
. | TRBJ2-1 | . | TRBV10-2 | TGCGCCAGCAGTGATAGGTACAATGAGCAGTTCTTC | CASSDRYNEQFF
. | TRBJ2-1 | few | TRBV5-1 | TGCGCCAGCAGCTTGGAGAGAGGTGAGCAGTTCTTC | CASSLERGEQFF
TRBD1 | TRBJ1-1 | . | TRBV20-1 | TGCAGTGCTGGGACAGGGAGGGCTGAAGCTTTCTTT | CSAGTGRAEAFF
. | TRBJ2-7 | . | TRBV13 | TGTGCCAGCAGCTTAAGAGGGAAAATCCGCTACGAGCAGTACTTC | CASSLRGKIRYEQYF
TRBD1 | TRBJ1-2 | few | TRBV6-1 | TGTGCCAGCAGTGAATACTTCATCGGACAGGGGAACTATGGCTACACCTTC | CASSEYFIGQGNYGYTF
TRBD2 | TRBJ2-1 | . | TRBV4-3 | TGCGCCAGCAGCCAATCTAGCGGGAGCTCCAACAATGAGCAGTTCTTC | CASSQSSGSSNNEQFF
TRBD2 | TRBJ2-2 | . | TRBV10-3 | TGTGCCATCCGGGAGGAAGCCACCGGGGAGCTGTTTTTT | CAIREEATGELFF
. | TRBJ1-1 | . | TRBV11-2 | TGTGCCAGCAGCCCTAGGTTGGGGAACACTGAAGCTTTCTTT | CASSPRLGNTEAFF
. | TRBJ1-6 | many | TRBV5-1 | TGCGCCAGCAGCTTGGGGGGGCCGGGTTCACCCCTCCACTTT | CASSLGGPGSPLHF
TRBD1 | TRBJ1-1 | . | TRBV12-3/TRBV12-4 | TGTGCCAGCAGTTTATTGTCAGGGGGTAACACTGAAGCTTTCTTT | CASSLLSGGNTEAFF
. | TRBJ2-3 | few | TRBV7-3 | TGTGCCAGCAGCTCACCTTCCGGGCTGCAGTATTTT | CASSSPSGLQYF